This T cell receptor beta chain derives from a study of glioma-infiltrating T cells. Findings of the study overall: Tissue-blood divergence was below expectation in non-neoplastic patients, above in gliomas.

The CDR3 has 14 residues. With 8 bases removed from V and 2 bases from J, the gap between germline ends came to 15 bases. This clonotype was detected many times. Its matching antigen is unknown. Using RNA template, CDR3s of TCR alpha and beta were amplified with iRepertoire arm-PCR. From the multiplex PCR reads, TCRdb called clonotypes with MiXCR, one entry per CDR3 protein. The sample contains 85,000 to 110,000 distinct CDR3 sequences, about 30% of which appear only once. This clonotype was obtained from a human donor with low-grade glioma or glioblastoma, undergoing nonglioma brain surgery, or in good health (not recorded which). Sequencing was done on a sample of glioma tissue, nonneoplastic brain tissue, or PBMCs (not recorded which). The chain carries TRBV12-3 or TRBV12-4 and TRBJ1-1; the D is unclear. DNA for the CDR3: TGTGCCAGCCGAGTTCGACGGACTAACACTGAAGCTTTCTTT. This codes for CASRVRRTNTEAFF.